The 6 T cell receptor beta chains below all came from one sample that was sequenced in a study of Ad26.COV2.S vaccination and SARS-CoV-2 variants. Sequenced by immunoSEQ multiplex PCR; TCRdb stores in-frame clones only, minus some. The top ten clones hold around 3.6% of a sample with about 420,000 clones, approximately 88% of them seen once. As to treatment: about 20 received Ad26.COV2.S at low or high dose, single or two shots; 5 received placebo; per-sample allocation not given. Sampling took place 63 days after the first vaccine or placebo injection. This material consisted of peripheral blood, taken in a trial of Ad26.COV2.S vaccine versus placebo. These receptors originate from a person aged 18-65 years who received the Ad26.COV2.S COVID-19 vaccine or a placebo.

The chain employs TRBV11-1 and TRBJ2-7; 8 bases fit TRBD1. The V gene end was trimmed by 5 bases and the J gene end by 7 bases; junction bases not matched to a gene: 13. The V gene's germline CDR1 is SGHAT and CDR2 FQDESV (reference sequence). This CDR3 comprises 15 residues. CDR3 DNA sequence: TGTGCCAGCAGCACTTCAGGGGGCGCGTTCGGGGAGCAGTACTTC. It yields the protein CASSTSGGAFGEQYF. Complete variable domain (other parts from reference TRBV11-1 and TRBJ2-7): EAEVAQSPRYKITEKSQAVAFWCDPISGHATLYWYRQILGQGPELLVQFQDESVVDDSQLPKDRFSAERLKGVDSTLKIQPAELGDSAMYLCASSTSGGAFGEQYFGPGTRLTVT.

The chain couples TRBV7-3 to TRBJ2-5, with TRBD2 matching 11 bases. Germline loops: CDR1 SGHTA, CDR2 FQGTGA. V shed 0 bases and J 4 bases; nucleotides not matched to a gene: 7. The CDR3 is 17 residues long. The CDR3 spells CASSLTGLAGGVETQYF. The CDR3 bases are TGTGCCAGCAGCTTAACGGGCCTAGCGGGGGGAGTAGAGACCCAGTACTTC.

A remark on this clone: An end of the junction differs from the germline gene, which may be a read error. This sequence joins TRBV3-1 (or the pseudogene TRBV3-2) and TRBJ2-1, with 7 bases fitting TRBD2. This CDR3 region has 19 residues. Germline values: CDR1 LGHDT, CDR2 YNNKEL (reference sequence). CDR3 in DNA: TGTGCCAGCAGCAAAGATTGGGGTTGGTTTGGGGGGGACCACAATGAGCAGTTCTTC. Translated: CASSKDWGWFGGDHNEQFF.

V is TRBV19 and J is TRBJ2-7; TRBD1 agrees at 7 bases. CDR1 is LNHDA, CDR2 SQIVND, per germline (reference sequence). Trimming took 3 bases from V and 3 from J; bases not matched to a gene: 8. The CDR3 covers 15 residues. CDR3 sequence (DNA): TGTGCCAGTAGTATGGGGGTGAGGGGGCGCTACGAGCAGTACTTC. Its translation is CASSMGVRGRYEQYF. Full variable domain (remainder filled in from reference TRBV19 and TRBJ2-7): DGGITQSPKYLFRKEGQNVTLSCEQNLNHDAMYWYRQDPGQGLRLIYYSQIVNDFQKGDIAEGYSVSREKKESFPLTVTSAQKNPTAFYLCASSMGVRGRYEQYFGPGTRLTVT.

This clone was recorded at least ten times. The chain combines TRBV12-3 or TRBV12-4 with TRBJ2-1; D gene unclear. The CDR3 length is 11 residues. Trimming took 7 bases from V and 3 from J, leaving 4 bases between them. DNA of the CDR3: TGTGCCAGCAAAGACTACAATGAGCAGTTCTTC. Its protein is CASKDYNEQFF.

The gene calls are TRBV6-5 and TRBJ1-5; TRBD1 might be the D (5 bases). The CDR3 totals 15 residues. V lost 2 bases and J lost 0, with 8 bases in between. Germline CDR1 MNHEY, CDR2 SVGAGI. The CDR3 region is CASSYGATSNQPQHF. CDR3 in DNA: TGTGCCAGCAGTTACGGGGCGACTAGCAATCAGCCCCAGCATTTT.